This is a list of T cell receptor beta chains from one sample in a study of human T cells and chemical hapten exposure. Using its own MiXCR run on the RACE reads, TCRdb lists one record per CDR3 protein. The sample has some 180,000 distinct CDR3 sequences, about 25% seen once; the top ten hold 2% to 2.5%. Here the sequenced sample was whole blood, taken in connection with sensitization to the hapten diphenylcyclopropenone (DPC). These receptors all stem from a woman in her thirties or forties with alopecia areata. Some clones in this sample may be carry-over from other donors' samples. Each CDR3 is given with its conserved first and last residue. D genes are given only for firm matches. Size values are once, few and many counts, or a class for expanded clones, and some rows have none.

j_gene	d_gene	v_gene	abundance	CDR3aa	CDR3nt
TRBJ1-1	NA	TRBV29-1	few	CSVGLLSSEAFF	TGCAGCGTTGGCTTGCTGAGTTCTGAAGCTTTCTTT
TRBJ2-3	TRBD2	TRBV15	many	CATSEGAGSTDTQYF	TGTGCCACGTCAGAAGGAGCGGGGAGCACAGATACGCAGTATTTT
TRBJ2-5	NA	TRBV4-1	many	CASSQFRKETQYF	TGCGCCAGCAGCCAGTTTCGGAAAGAGACCCAGTACTTC
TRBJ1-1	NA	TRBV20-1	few	CSARGEDSPAFF	TGCAGTGCTAGGGGCGAGGACAGTCCAGCTTTCTTT
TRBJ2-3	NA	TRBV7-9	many	CASSLRDTSTDTQYF	TGTGCCAGCAGCTTACGGGACACTAGCACAGATACGCAGTATTTT
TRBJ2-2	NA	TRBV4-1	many	CASSHYKAGELFF	TGCGCCAGCAGCCATTATAAGGCCGGGGAGCTGTTTTTT
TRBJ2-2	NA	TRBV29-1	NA	CSVEGNPGELFF	TGCAGCGTTGAAGGGAACCCCGGGGAGCTGTTTTTT
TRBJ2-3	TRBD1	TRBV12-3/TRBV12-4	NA	CASSLQTGGADTQYF	TGTGCCAGCAGTCTTCAAACAGGGGGCGCAGATACGCAGTATTTT
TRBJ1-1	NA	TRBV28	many	CATAGFRDTEAFF	TGTGCCACCGCTGGGTTCCGGGACACTGAAGCTTTCTTT
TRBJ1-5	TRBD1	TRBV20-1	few	CSAPDRASNQPQHF	TGCAGTGCCCCGGACAGGGCTAGCAATCAGCCCCAGCATTTT
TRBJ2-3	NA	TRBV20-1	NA	CSAPLNTDTQYF	TGCAGTGCACCCCTCAACACAGATACGCAGTATTTT
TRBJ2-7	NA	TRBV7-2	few	CASSLAQYYEQYF	TGTGCCAGCAGCTTAGCGCAGTACTACGAGCAGTACTTC
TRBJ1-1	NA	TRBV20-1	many	CSARGTDNTEAFF	TGCAGTGCTAGAGGAACGGACAACACTGAAGCTTTCTTT
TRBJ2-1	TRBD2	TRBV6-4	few	CASSDSGGSSNEQFF	TGTGCCAGCAGTGACTCTGGCGGGAGCTCGAATGAGCAGTTCTTC
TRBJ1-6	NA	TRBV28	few	CASRTGFENSPLHF	TGTGCCAGCAGAACAGGGTTCGAAAATTCACCCCTCCACTTT
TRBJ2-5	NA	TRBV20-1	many	CSASPQGIGKTQYF	TGCAGTGCTAGTCCACAGGGTATCGGGAAGACCCAGTACTTC
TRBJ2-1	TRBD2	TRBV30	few	CAWRTSGRNEQFF	TGTGCCTGGAGAACTAGCGGGAGGAATGAGCAGTTCTTC
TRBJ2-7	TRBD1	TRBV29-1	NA	CSVAWDSYEQYF	TGCAGCGTTGCCTGGGACAGCTACGAGCAGTACTTC
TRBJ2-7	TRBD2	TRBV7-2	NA	CASSRVGAGGNEQYF	TGTGCCAGCAGCCGCGTCGGAGCGGGAGGGAATGAGCAGTACTTC
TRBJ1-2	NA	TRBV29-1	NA	CSSAPGESNGYTF	TGCAGCTCCGCCCCGGGAGAGTCTAATGGCTACACCTTC
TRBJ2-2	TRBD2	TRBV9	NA	CASSVATSGRGELFF	TGTGCCAGCAGCGTAGCGACTAGCGGGAGAGGGGAGCTGTTTTTT
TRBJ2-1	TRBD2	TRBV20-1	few	CSARVSSGIGDEQFF	TGCAGTGCTAGGGTTTCTAGCGGGATTGGGGATGAGCAGTTCTTC
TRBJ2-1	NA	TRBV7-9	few	CASSSRDPHNEQFF	TGTGCCAGCAGCTCCCGGGACCCCCACAATGAGCAGTTCTTC
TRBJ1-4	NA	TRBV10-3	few	CAISAYTTNEKLFF	TGTGCCATCAGCGCCTATACAACTAATGAAAAACTGTTTTTT
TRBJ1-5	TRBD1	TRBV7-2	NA	CASSRDRGSNQPQHF	TGTGCCAGCAGCCGTGACAGGGGCAGCAATCAGCCCCAGCATTTT
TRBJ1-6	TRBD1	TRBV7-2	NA	CASSLGQIGYSPLHF	TGTGCCAGCAGCTTGGGACAGATTGGATACTCACCCCTCCACTTT
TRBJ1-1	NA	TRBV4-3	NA	CASSQDLTTDKAFF	TGCGCCAGCAGCCAAGATCTAACGACAGATAAAGCTTTCTTT
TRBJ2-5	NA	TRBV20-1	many	CSARIRVLWETQYF	TGCAGTGCTAGAATTCGCGTGCTATGGGAGACCCAGTACTTC
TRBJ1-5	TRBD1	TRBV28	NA	CASSQGVNQPQHF	TGTGCCAGCAGTCAGGGGGTCAATCAGCCCCAGCATTTT
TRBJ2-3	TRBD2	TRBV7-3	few	CASSRLGGGPGTDTQYF	TGTGCCAGCAGCCGATTGGGGGGAGGGCCGGGCACAGATACGCAGTATTTT
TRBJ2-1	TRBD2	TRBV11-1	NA	CASSSGLAGRNEQFF	TGTGCCAGCAGCTCGGGACTAGCGGGAAGGAATGAGCAGTTCTTC
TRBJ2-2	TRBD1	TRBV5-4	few	CASSLGQGPTGELFF	TGTGCCAGCAGCTTGGGACAGGGGCCCACCGGGGAGCTGTTTTTT
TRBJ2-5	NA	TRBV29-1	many	CSVERQSQETQYF	TGCAGCGTTGAAAGGCAGAGCCAAGAGACCCAGTACTTC
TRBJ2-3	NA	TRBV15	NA	CATSRDAASSTDTQYF	TGTGCCACCAGCAGAGACGCGGCCTCTAGCACAGATACGCAGTATTTT
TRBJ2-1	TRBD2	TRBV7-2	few	CASSLGRTSGLAQFF	TGTGCCAGCAGCTTAGGTCGGACTAGCGGTCTTGCGCAGTTCTTC
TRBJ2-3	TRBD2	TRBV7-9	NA	CASSHYTTSGTSSDTQYF	TGTGCCAGCAGCCACTATACGACTAGCGGGACTTCCTCAGATACGCAGTATTTT
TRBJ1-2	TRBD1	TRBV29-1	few	CSVGTGGYGYTF	TGCAGCGTTGGGACAGGGGGCTATGGCTACACCTTC
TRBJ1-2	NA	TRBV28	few	CASSLRGRGYTF	TGTGCCAGCAGTTTACGAGGGAGAGGCTACACCTTC
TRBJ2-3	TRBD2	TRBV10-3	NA	CAISDASGSTDTQYF	TGTGCCATCAGTGACGCTAGCGGGAGCACAGATACGCAGTATTTT
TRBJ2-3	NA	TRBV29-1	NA	CSVESSVGTQYF	TGCAGCGTGGAGTCCAGTGTCGGTACGCAGTATTTT
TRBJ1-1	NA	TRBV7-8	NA	CASSLAWGTEAFF	TGTGCCAGCAGCTTAGCGTGGGGGACTGAAGCTTTCTTT
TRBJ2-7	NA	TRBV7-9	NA	CASSLFVGRTSYEQYF	TGTGCCAGCAGCTTATTCGTAGGAAGGACCAGCTACGAGCAGTACTTC
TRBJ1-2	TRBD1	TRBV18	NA	CASSPRTGGNYGYTF	TGTGCCAGCTCACCCCGGACAGGGGGTAACTATGGCTACACCTTC
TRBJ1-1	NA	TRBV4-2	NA	CASSQDSAGNTEAFF	TGTGCCAGCAGCCAAGATAGTGCGGGTAACACTGAAGCTTTCTTT
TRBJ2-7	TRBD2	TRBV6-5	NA	CASSYGTSGDAEQYF	TGTGCCAGCAGTTACGGTACTAGCGGGGACGCCGAGCAGTACTTC
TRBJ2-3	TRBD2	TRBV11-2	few	CASSFSVASGSTDTQYF	TGTGCCAGCAGCTTTAGTGTGGCTAGCGGGAGCACAGATACGCAGTATTTT
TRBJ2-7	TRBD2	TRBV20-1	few	CSADSGTIIHEQYF	TGCAGTGCCGACTCGGGGACTATTATCCACGAGCAGTACTTC
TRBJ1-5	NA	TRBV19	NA	CASSIDFQKPQHF	TGTGCCAGTAGTATAGATTTTCAGAAGCCCCAGCATTTT
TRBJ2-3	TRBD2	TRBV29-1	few	CSAGTSARTDTQYF	TGCAGCGCAGGGACTAGCGCCCGCACAGATACGCAGTATTTT
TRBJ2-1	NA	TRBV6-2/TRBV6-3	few	CASRPPGGAGGFF	TGTGCCAGCAGGCCCCCGGGGGGGGCAGGGGGGTTCTTC
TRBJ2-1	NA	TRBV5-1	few	CASSLGAYANEQFF	TGCGCCAGCAGCTTGGGGGCTTACGCCAATGAGCAGTTCTTC
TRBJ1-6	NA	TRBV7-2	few	CASSLTPGSPLHF	TGTGCCAGCAGCTTGACGCCTGGGTCACCCCTCCACTTT
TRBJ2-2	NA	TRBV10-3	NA	CAISLTGTTNTGELFF	TGTGCCATCAGTCTCACCGGGACAACGAACACCGGGGAGCTGTTTTTT
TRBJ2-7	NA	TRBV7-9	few	CASSLGTFPYEQYF	TGTGCCAGCAGCCTTGGGACTTTCCCCTACGAGCAGTACTTC